The entry that follows covers one TCR beta chain sequence. The antigen is not known. The sample comes from a study of blood T cells in healthy people across ages. Study details: Every two T cells gave about one barcoded beta molecule via template switching. Study results and limitations: Diversity of TCR beta correlated strongly with naive T cell percentage.

A J-beta primer mix and a sample-barcoded 5' primer were used in a second PCR of about 7 to 12 cycles. Each of the cDNA molecules was tagged by a template-switch adaptor with 12 random nucleotides. TCRdb recomputed calls from the 5' RACE reads with MiXCR, one row per CDR3 protein. The sample has over a million distinct CDR3 sequences, 42% seen once. This CDR3 region has 14 residues. Germline CDR1 is MNHEY and CDR2 is SVGEGT. J was trimmed by 10 bases and V by 7 bases; bases with no gene match: 8. Researchers collected 9.5 to 10 milliliters of peripheral blood from every single donor. The TCR originated in a woman younger than 35 in good health. J is TRBJ2-1 and V is TRBV6-2 or TRBV6-3; 12 bases map to TRBD2. The specimen was blood. The CDR3 sequence: CASTRTSGACEQFF. In nucleotides, the CDR3 is TGTGCCAGCACCCGGACTAGCGGGGCTTGCGAGCAGTTCTTC.